This entry lists 24 T cell receptor beta chains sequenced from one sample in a study of cytomegalovirus exposure and HLA in healthy donors. Primers for the PCR totalled 60 Vbeta and 13 Jbeta. Clones were sequenced by immunoSEQ multiplex PCR, and TCRdb holds only the in-frame ones, with some missing. The data hold about 160,000 clones, with roughly four fifths observed a single time. Input material: PBMCs. The receptors originated from a man aged 55-75 years in good health and CMV-seronegative.

This clone occurred a few times. The junction shows a germline mismatch at one end, possibly a read error. This chain joins TRBV7-9 and TRBJ2-1, with D perhaps TRBD2 (6 bases). CDR3 length: 18 amino acids. CDR1 is SEHNR and CDR2 is FQNEAQ in the germline V gene (reference sequence). The CDR3 coding sequence is TGTTCCAGCAGCGGTCCCGGGGGACCCCCTAGCTCCTACAATGAGCAGTTCTTC. This gives the protein CSSSGPGGPPSSYNEQFF.

The chain joins TRBV9 to TRBJ2-7; 7 positions match TRBD2. The V gene's germline CDR1 is SGDLS and CDR2 YYNGEE. J lost 0 bases, V lost 7 bases, and 7 bases had no gene match. The CDR3 is 14 amino acids. The CDR3 region has the DNA TGTGCCAGCTCTCGAGCGGGAAGCTCCTACGAGCAGTACTTC. Its protein product is CASSRAGSSYEQYF.

The chain couples TRBV21-1 to TRBJ2-3; the D call in the table, TRBD2, was not verified against the DNA. TRBV21-1 is tagged as a pseudogene. The CDR3 loop spans 16 amino acids. CDR3 residues: CASSTRRGGPPDTQYF. The CDR3 nucleotides read TGTGCCAGCAGCACTCGGAGGGGTGGTCCTCCAGATACGCAGTATTTT.

This clone was seen once. The chain couples TRBV7-3 to TRBJ2-1; 10 bases are a match to TRBD2. This CDR3 has 15 amino acids. Germline V gene lookup returns CDR1 SGHTA and CDR2 FQGTGA. The V and J ends lost 2 bases and 4 bases, in that order; junction bases with no gene match: 2. The CDR3 bases are TGTGCCAGCAGCTTACGTAGCGGGGGGTACAATGAGCAGTTCTTC. It translates to CASSLRSGGYNEQFF. The full variable domain, completed using reference TRBV7-3 and TRBJ2-1, is GAGVSQTPSNKVTEKGKYVELRCDPISGHTALYWYRQSLGQGPEFLIYFQGTGAADDSGLPNDRFFAVRPEGSVSTLKIQRTERGDSAVYLCASSLRSGGYNEQFFGPGTRLTVL.

Notes on this clone: An end of the junction differs from the germline gene, which may be a read error. V gene TRBV7-9 combines with J gene TRBJ2-5; D perhaps matches TRBD1 (5 bases). Germline V lookup: CDR1 SEHNR, CDR2 FQNEAQ (reference sequence). The CDR3 totals 12 residues. CDR3 region: CSSSPTEETQYF. The CDR3 nucleotides read TGTTCCAGCAGCCCGACAGAAGAGACCCAGTACTTC. Variable domain in full (rest from reference TRBV7-9 and TRBJ2-5): DTGVSQNPRHKITKRGQNVTFRCDPISEHNRLYWYRQTLGQGPEFLTYFQNEAQLEKSRLLSDRFSAERPKGSFSTLEIQRTEQGDSAMYLCSSSPTEETQYFGPGTRLLVL.

The chain is built from TRBV9 and TRBJ2-7; D is uncertain. The CDR3 sequence is 15 residues long. Germline-derived CDR1 and CDR2 are SGDLS and YYNGEE. Trimming stripped 0 bases from V and 2 bases from J, with 12 bases between. The CDR3: CASSVESSTAYEQYF. CDR3 coding DNA: TGTGCCAGCAGCGTAGAATCAAGCACCGCCTACGAGCAGTACTTC.

The sample holds a few counts of this clone. Other nucleotide sequences from this sample produce the same CDR3. The CDR3 nucleotides read TGTGCCAGCAGTTTACGGGAGACCCAGTACTTC. It encodes CASSLRETQYF. This sequence joins TRBV28 and TRBJ2-5; no clear D. With 2 bases removed from V and 5 bases from J, the gap between germline ends came to 3 bases. This CDR3 comprises 11 residues. Per the germline V gene, CDR1 is MDHEN and CDR2 is SYDVKM.

This chain connects TRBV7-9 to TRBJ1-1; 8 bases map to TRBD1. The germline V gene has CDR1 SEHNR and CDR2 FQNEAQ (reference sequence). The trim removed 4 bases at V and 6 bases at J, leaving 10 bases unmatched. This CDR3 has 15 residues. The CDR3 DNA reads TGTGCCAGCAGCTCTCTACGGACAGGGTATCCTGAAGCTTTCTTT. Protein product: CASSSLRTGYPEAFF.

The J gene is TRBJ1-1, the V gene TRBV19, with 10 positions matching TRBD1. The CDR3 is 16 amino acids. Germline CDR1 and CDR2: LNHDA and SQIVND (reference sequence). The J segment lost 0 bases and the V segment lost 7 bases, leaving 8 bases of the junction unmatched. The CDR3 DNA reads as TGTGCCAGTAACACCGGGACAGGGGTCGTGAACACTGAAGCTTTCTTT. Translated, it gives CASNTGTGVVNTEAFF.

The rearrangement uses TRBV28 and TRBJ1-2; no clear D. CDR1 is MDHEN and CDR2 is SYDVKM in the germline V gene. Trimming left V 0 bases short and J 6 bases short, with 5 bases between. The CDR3 is 12 amino acids. CDR3 region: CASSLWAHGYTF. For the CDR3, the DNA is TGTGCCAGCAGTTTATGGGCCCATGGCTACACCTTC.

This clone came up a few times. The chain carries TRBV5-1 and TRBJ1-2; 7 bases are a match to TRBD1. This CDR3 contains 14 residues. Losses at the gene ends were 1 base for V and 7 bases for J; bases not matched to a gene: 7. Germline CDR1 SGHRS, CDR2 YFSETQ. The DNA of the CDR3 is TGCGCCAGCAGCTTGTGGGGGACAGAGGGTGGCTACACCTTC. As protein: CASSLWGTEGGYTF.

V is TRBV11-1 and J is TRBJ1-3; D call uncertain. Trimming stripped 5 bases from V and 0 bases from J, with 14 bases between. Germline-derived CDR1 and CDR2 are SGHAT and FQDESV (reference sequence). The CDR3 is 16 residues long. CDR3 sequence: CASSPGAVLSGNTIYF. CDR3 nucleotide sequence: TGTGCCAGCAGCCCCGGTGCGGTTCTCTCTGGAAACACCATATATTTT.

The rearrangement joins TRBV28 to TRBJ2-3; 7 bases are shared with TRBD1. In germline, CDR1 is MDHEN, CDR2 SYDVKM. V trimming: 6 bases; J trimming: 2 bases; junction bases outside the gene matches: 8. CDR3 length: 15 residues. The CDR3 coding sequence is TGTGCCAGCAGCCCACAGGGGCTATACACAGATACGCAGTATTTT. Translated, it gives CASSPQGLYTDTQYF.

The CDR3 reads CASSEGDRGGYTF. In DNA form, the CDR3 reads TGTGCCAGCAGTGAAGGGGACAGGGGTGGCTACACCTTC. V and J are TRBV2 and TRBJ1-2; 10 bases agree with TRBD1. Germline V gene sequence: CDR1 SNHLY, CDR2 FYNNEI. The CDR3 runs 13 residues. V lost 1 base, J lost 7 bases, and 0 bases stayed unmatched. Full variable domain (missing parts from reference TRBV2 and TRBJ1-2): EPEVTQTPSHQVTQMGQEVILRCVPISNHLYFYWYRQILGQKVEFLVSFYNNEISEKSEIFDDQFSVERPDGSNFTLKIRSTKLEDSAMYFCASSEGDRGGYTFGSGTRLTVV.

This clone has only a few counts. The rearrangement uses TRBV28 and TRBJ2-7; the D is unclear. This CDR3 contains 12 residues. The V and J ends lost 5 bases and 3 bases respectively, with 8 bases between them. CDR1 is MDHEN, CDR2 SYDVKM, per germline. CDR3 in amino acids: CASSPDNYEQYF. The CDR3 nucleotides read TGTGCCAGCAGTCCCGACAACTACGAGCAGTACTTC.

The chain combines TRBV7-9 with TRBJ2-3; TRBD1 matches at 8 bases. Germline V lookup: CDR1 SEHNR, CDR2 FQNEAQ (reference sequence). CDR3 length: 16 amino acids. J was trimmed by 3 bases and V by 2 bases; bases with no gene match: 7. As DNA, the CDR3 is TGTGCCAGCAGCTTATACCAGGGGGCGGAAACAGATACGCAGTATTTT. Translating it yields CASSLYQGAETDTQYF.

The chain employs TRBV5-1 and TRBJ1-5, with D maybe TRBD1 (5 bases). In germline, CDR1 is SGHRS, CDR2 YFSETQ. The CDR3 has 14 amino acids. V was shortened by 2 bases and J by 3 bases, with 9 bases between the two germline ends. The CDR3 here is CASSLGADNQPQHF. In DNA form, the CDR3 reads TGCGCCAGCAGCTTAGGGGCAGACAATCAGCCCCAGCATTTT.

A single count supports this clone. V is TRBV5-1 and J is TRBJ1-1; 7 nucleotides match TRBD1. The junction had 6 bases not matched to a gene; V was cut back by 1 base and J by 3 bases. The CDR3 totals 15 residues. Looked up from germline, CDR1 is SGHRS and CDR2 is YFSETQ. The DNA of the CDR3 is TGCGCCAGCAGCTTGCACGACAGGGCGTACACTGAAGCTTTCTTT. Its translation is CASSLHDRAYTEAFF. Full variable domain (remainder filled in from reference TRBV5-1 and TRBJ1-1): KAGVTQTPRYLIKTRGQQVTLSCSPISGHRSVSWYQQTPGQGLQFLFEYFSETQRNKGNFPGRFSGRQFSNSRSEMNVSTLELGDSALYLCASSLHDRAYTEAFFGQGTRLTVV.

This clone has only a few counts. The J gene is TRBJ1-2, the V gene TRBV6-1; D unresolved. The V and J ends lost 1 base and 8 bases respectively, with 5 bases between them. CDR1 and CDR2 from the germline V gene are MNHNS and SASEGT. CDR3 length equals 11 residues. CDR3 sequence (DNA): TGTGCCAGCAGTGAAGAGAGAGGCTACACCTTC. Translating it yields CASSEERGYTF.

The chain joins TRBV7-2 to TRBJ2-7; 7 nucleotides align to TRBD2. J was trimmed by 7 bases and V by 5 bases; bases with no gene match: 20. The CDR3 covers 17 residues. The germline gives CDR1 SGHTA, CDR2 FQGNSA. CDR3 sequence: CASSPTPVQATGGEQYF. CDR3 DNA: TGTGCCAGCAGCCCGACCCCTGTTCAGGCAACCGGGGGGGAGCAGTACTTC.

The rearrangement joins TRBV27 to TRBJ2-2, with D possibly matching TRBD1 (5 bases). Germline CDR1 and CDR2: MNHEY and SMNVEV (reference sequence). Trimming cost V 7 bases and J 2 bases, with 11 bases left between them. The CDR3 is 14 amino acids. The CDR3 DNA follows: TGTGCCAGCAACAGGATACCAAACACCGGGGAGCTGTTTTTT. Its protein product is CASNRIPNTGELFF.

The V gene is TRBV4-1, the J gene TRBJ1-1; no reliable D call. The CDR3 has 14 residues. Trimming shortened V by 4 bases and J by 9 bases, and 18 bases separated the two germline ends. Germline-derived CDR1 and CDR2 are MGHRA and YSYEKL. CDR3 region: CASSRDLSEVQAFF. The CDR3 coding sequence is TGCGCCAGCAGCCGAGATCTGTCGGAGGTCCAAGCTTTCTTT.

The J gene is TRBJ2-3, the V gene TRBV7-9; 9 nucleotides match TRBD2. V shed 6 bases, J shed 5 bases, and the junction held 15 bases outside the gene matches. Germline CDR1 SEHNR, CDR2 FQNEAQ (reference sequence). The CDR3 covers 17 residues. The CDR3 here is CASRTAGGRADLDTQYF. CDR3 bases: TGTGCCAGCAGAACGGCGGGCGGGAGGGCCGATTTAGATACGCAGTATTTT.

V is TRBV10-3 and J is TRBJ2-3; TRBD2 agrees at 8 bases. With V trimmed by 11 bases and J by 2 bases, 12 bases remained unmatched. Germline V lookup: CDR1 ENHRY, CDR2 SYGVKD. CDR3 length equals 15 residues. CDR3: CAHSQTSANTDTQYF. The CDR3 DNA reads TGTGCCCATTCCCAGACTAGCGCGAACACAGATACGCAGTATTTT.